This TCR beta chain was obtained from a study of blood T cell repertoires in COVID-19. Generated by immunoSEQ multiplex PCR, the TCRdb table keeps only in-frame clones and is missing some. This table holds 650,000 to 800,000 clones, about 90% found once. Sequenced material: peripheral blood. The TCR comes from a young woman with acute or convalescent COVID-19.

The CDR3 region is CAWSQATGANEKLFF. The CDR3 DNA reads TGTGCCTGGAGTCAAGCGACAGGGGCGAATGAAAAACTGTTTTTT. The chain combines TRBV30 with TRBJ1-4; 8 nucleotides align to TRBD1. Trimming took 2 bases from V and 5 from J; bases not matched to a gene: 7. This CDR3 region has 15 residues. From germline, CDR1 is GTSNPN and CDR2 SVGIG (reference sequence).